The 9 T cell receptor beta chains reported below all come from one sample, sequenced in a study of neurological immune-mediated disorders. TCRdb used MiXCR to reprocess the 5' RACE reads, holding one entry per CDR3 protein. In the table there are 90,000 to 100,000 distinct CDR3 sequences, roughly 4% of which are singletons. Sequenced: PBMCs. These TCRs come from a woman aged 18-29 years with multiple sclerosis.

At least ten counts were recorded for this clonotype. The V and J genes are TRBV28 and TRBJ2-1; D is uncertain. Per germline, CDR1 MDHEN and CDR2 SYDVKM. The CDR3 extends over 16 amino acids. The V end lost 2 bases, the J end lost 2 bases, and 13 bases lay between the germline ends. The CDR3 sequence is CASSLTPRSTYNEQFF. The CDR3 nucleotides read TGTGCCAGCAGTTTAACGCCCAGAAGCACCTACAATGAGCAGTTCTTC.

This clonotype showed up many times. This chain joins TRBV20-1 and TRBJ2-7, with no clear D. Germline CDR1 DFQATT, CDR2 SNEGSKA (reference sequence). The CDR3 totals 13 residues. Deletions cut 2 bases from V and 1 base from J, with 9 bases between. The CDR3 nucleotides read TGCAGTGCTAGACTGGCGGTATCCTACGAGCAGTACTTC. Encoded protein: CSARLAVSYEQYF.

This clonotype occurred many times. The chain has TRBV15 and TRBJ2-1, with TRBD2 matching over 8 bases. Germline V CDR1 and CDR2: LNHNV, YYDKDF (reference sequence). V shed 0 bases and J 1 base; nucleotides not matched to a gene: 2. The CDR3 is made up of 16 amino acids. CDR3 sequence reads: CATSRDIAGSYNEQFF. CDR3 bases: TGTGCCACCAGCAGAGACATAGCGGGATCCTACAATGAGCAGTTCTTC.

This clonotype has ten or more counts. This chain links TRBV7-2 with TRBJ1-5; 9 bases fit TRBD1. Germline-derived CDR1 and CDR2 are SGHTA and FQGNSA. V lost 2 bases and J lost 5; bases outside the gene matches: 1. The CDR3 spans 14 residues. DNA of the CDR3: TGTGCCAGCAGCTTATGGACAGGGGATCAGCCCCAGCATTTT. Translating gives CASSLWTGDQPQHF.

There are many counts of this clonotype. The V call is TRBV6-6, the J call TRBJ1-3; D is undetermined. Germline-derived CDR1 and CDR2 are MNHNY and SVGAGI (reference sequence). The CDR3 is made up of 14 amino acids. V was shortened by 7 bases and J by 0 bases, with 10 bases between the two germline ends. For the CDR3, the DNA is TGTGCCAGCACCTCCGGAACCTCTGGAAACACCATATATTTT. Amino acids: CASTSGTSGNTIYF.

This clonotype was counted at least ten times. The chain links TRBV7-3 to TRBJ2-1; possible D gene TRBD1, 6 bases. This CDR3 contains 13 residues. Germline lookup yields CDR1 SGHTA and CDR2 FQGTGA. V lost 5 bases and J 5 bases, leaving 10 bases between the germline ends. CDR3 in DNA: TGTGCCAGCAGCCCGACAGGAGACAATGAGCAGTTCTTC. Translated, it gives CASSPTGDNEQFF.

This clonotype showed up many times. V and J are TRBV18 and TRBJ2-7; weak D call: TRBD1 (5 bases). CDR1 is KGHSH, CDR2 LQKENI, per germline. This CDR3 contains 17 residues. Trimming stripped 2 bases from V and 2 bases from J, with 19 bases between. CDR3: CASSPRGFWNEPYEQYF. CDR3 coding DNA: TGTGCCAGCTCACCAAGGGGTTTTTGGAACGAGCCCTACGAGCAGTACTTC.

This clonotype has ten or more counts. The V call is TRBV11-2, the J call TRBJ1-2; the D is unclear. Trimming pared 5 bases from V and 8 bases from J, leaving 18 bases between. Per the germline V gene, CDR1 is SGHAT and CDR2 is FQNNGV. The CDR3 extends over 14 amino acids. The CDR3 sequence is CASSPRTLHRGYTF. The CDR3 DNA follows: TGTGCCAGCAGCCCAAGGACCCTCCATAGGGGCTACACCTTC. Supplemented by reference TRBV11-2 and TRBJ1-2, the full variable domain reads EAGVAQSPRYKIIEKRQSVAFWCNPISGHATLYWYQQILGQGPKLLIQFQNNGVVDDSQLPKDRFSAERLKGVDSTLKIQPAKLEDSAVYLCASSPRTLHRGYTFGSGTRLTVV.

In its sample, this clonotype was seen many times. The V and J genes are TRBV3-1 and TRBJ2-1; TRBD2 aligns across 8 bases. Germline V gives CDR1 LGHDT, CDR2 YNNKEL (reference sequence). This CDR3 has 14 residues. V shed 5 bases and J 6 bases; nucleotides not matched to a gene: 6. CDR3 coding DNA: TGTGCCAGCAGCTCCTCGGGGGGGTCCAATGAGCAGTTCTTC. This codes for CASSSSGGSNEQFF.